The 6 T cell receptor beta chains presented below share a single source sample, sequenced in a study of blood T cell repertoires in COVID-19. Generated by immunoSEQ multiplex PCR, the TCRdb table keeps only in-frame clones and is missing some. This sample yields over 150,000 clones, of which approximately 88% are seen a single time; about 14% belongs to the top ten. Sequenced sample: peripheral blood. These TCRs come from a man aged 18-30 years with active or convalescent COVID-19.

The chain has TRBV7-9 and TRBJ2-7; 7 positions match TRBD1. The length of the CDR3 is 14 residues. Germline lookup yields CDR1 SEHNR and CDR2 FQNEAQ (reference sequence). J lost 6 bases, V lost 5 bases, and 10 bases had no gene match. Written as DNA, the CDR3 is TGTGCCAGCAGCAGCGGACAGGAGAGGCGCGAGCAGTACTTC. As protein: CASSSGQERREQYF.

The chain has TRBV2 and TRBJ1-2; 7 nucleotides align to TRBD1. The length of the CDR3 is 12 residues. The germline CDR1 and CDR2 sequences are SNHLY and FYNNEI. The V and J ends lost 6 bases and 4 bases, in that order; junction bases with no gene match: 2. In nucleotides, the CDR3 is TGTGCCAGCAGGGGGGACAGCTATGGCTACACCTTC. This gives the protein CASRGDSYGYTF.

The chain combines TRBV2 with TRBJ1-5; unclear D gene. Germline CDR1 and CDR2: SNHLY and FYNNEI. CDR3 length: 14 residues. The V and J ends lost 4 bases and 3 bases respectively, with 10 bases between them. CDR3 in DNA: TGTGCCAGCAGTGTTGAGGCGGTCAATCAGCCCCAGCATTTT. Its translation: CASSVEAVNQPQHF.

The J gene is TRBJ1-5, the V gene TRBV10-3; 11 positions match TRBD1. Germline values: CDR1 ENHRY, CDR2 SYGVKD. V lost 10 bases to trimming and J lost 6 bases; unmatched junction nucleotides: 11. The CDR3 is 15 amino acids. In DNA, the CDR3 is TGTGCCACCGTGTCGGGACAGGGGGAGAGTCAGCCCCAGCATTTT. This encodes CATVSGQGESQPQHF.

This rearrangement joins TRBV13 to TRBJ2-7; 10 nucleotides agree with TRBD2. The CDR3 is made up of 15 amino acids. Germline assignment: CDR1 PRHDT and CDR2 FYEKMQ (reference sequence). V shed 6 bases, J shed 2 bases, and the junction held 7 bases outside the gene matches. CDR3 in amino acids: CASRLSGTSAYEQYF. The CDR3, as DNA: TGTGCCAGCAGACTCTCCGGGACTAGCGCCTACGAGCAGTACTTC.

The rearrangement links TRBV7-2 to TRBJ1-2; D unresolved. V lost 2 bases to trimming and J lost 0 bases, with 4 bases between them. This CDR3 region has 13 residues. Germline CDR1 reads SGHTA; CDR2 reads FQGNSA. The DNA for the CDR3 is TGTGCCAGCAGCTTAAGAGCTAACTATGGCTACACCTTC. Residues: CASSLRANYGYTF.